These 15 T cell receptor beta chains came from one sample sequenced in a study of blood T cell repertoires in COVID-19. The repertoire was sequenced with immunoSEQ multiplex PCR; TCRdb's copy has only in-frame clones and lacks some. The sample holds 300,000 or so clones, around 86% seen once. The sequenced sample consisted of peripheral blood. The receptor source for this set is a man aged 50 or older with active or convalescent COVID-19.

This chain connects TRBV30 to TRBJ1-1; 7 bases agree with TRBD1. Germline V gives CDR1 GTSNPN, CDR2 SVGIG (reference sequence). The CDR3 runs 13 residues. V lost 2 bases and J lost 3; bases outside the gene matches: 3. DNA for the CDR3: TGTGCCTGGAGTAGGGGGCCGGACACTGAAGCTTTCTTT. Protein product: CAWSRGPDTEAFF.

The chain couples TRBV18 to TRBJ1-5; no clear D. Trimming stripped 2 bases from V and 2 bases from J, with 7 bases between. CDR3 length: 14 amino acids. Germline loops: CDR1 KGHSH, CDR2 LQKENI. The CDR3 protein is CASSPGLGNQPQHF. CDR3 coding DNA: TGTGCCAGCTCACCAGGCCTGGGCAATCAGCCCCAGCATTTT. Together with reference TRBV18 and TRBJ1-5, the CDR3 gives the full variable domain: NAGVMQNPRHLVRRRGQEARLRCSPMKGHSHVYWYRQLPEEGLKFMVYLQKENIIDESGMPKERFSAEFPKEGPSILRIQQVVRGDSAAYFCASSPGLGNQPQHFGDGTRLSIL.

The rearrangement joins TRBV30 to TRBJ2-1, with TRBD2 as a possible D gene (6 bases). The V and J ends lost 3 bases and 6 bases respectively, with 18 bases between them. The germline gives CDR1 GTSNPN, CDR2 SVGIG (reference sequence). CDR3 size: 15 residues. The CDR3, as DNA: TGTGCCTGGAGCACCCGGACTAACTCGGGCAATGAGCAGTTCTTC. This encodes CAWSTRTNSGNEQFF.

The rearrangement joins TRBV6-6 to TRBJ1-2; 7 nucleotides match TRBD1. Germline-derived CDR1 and CDR2 are MNHNY and SVGAGI (reference sequence). V lost 8 bases, J lost 7 bases, and 16 bases stayed unmatched. This CDR3 is built from 15 residues. The CDR3 sequence is CASSLQGGLIGGYTF. CDR3 bases: TGTGCCAGCTCCCTCCAGGGGGGTCTGATCGGTGGCTACACCTTC.

The chain couples TRBV18 to TRBJ1-2; D is unresolved. Trimming took off 3 bases at V and 2 bases at J, with 4 bases between the two ends. The CDR3 is 12 amino acids. In germline, CDR1 is KGHSH, CDR2 LQKENI. The CDR3 is CASSPPNYGYTF. CDR3 coding DNA: TGTGCCAGCTCACCCCCGAACTATGGCTACACCTTC.

The chain uses TRBV28 and TRBJ2-2; TRBD1 agrees at 7 bases. V shed 1 base, J shed 0 bases, and the junction held 2 bases outside the gene matches. This CDR3 spans 16 amino acids. Germline CDR1 reads MDHEN; CDR2 reads SYDVKM. The CDR3 DNA reads TGTGCCAGCAGTTTATTAGGGGGCACGAACACCGGGGAGCTGTTTTTT. Amino acid sequence: CASSLLGGTNTGELFF.

This clone was seen once. The chain combines TRBV4-2 with TRBJ2-7, with TRBD2 matching over 9 bases. CDR3 size: 15 residues. Looked up from germline, CDR1 is LGHNA and CDR2 is YNFKEQ. The V segment lost 1 base and the J segment 2 bases; nucleotides outside the gene matches: 3. CDR3 amino acids: CASSQGAGGPYEQYF. Written as DNA, the CDR3 is TGTGCCAGCAGCCAAGGGGCGGGAGGGCCCTACGAGCAGTACTTC.

J is TRBJ2-7 and V is TRBV7-6; TRBD2 might be the D (6 bases). V lost 5 bases, J lost 6 bases, and 17 bases lay in between. The germline V gene encodes CDR1 SGHVS and CDR2 FNYEAQ. The CDR3 totals 14 residues. In DNA, the CDR3 is TGTGCCAGCAGCGCGGGACTCCAGAGGGGCGAGCAGTACTTC. It specifies CASSAGLQRGEQYF.

The chain employs TRBV18 and TRBJ1-1; 11 nucleotides match TRBD1. The CDR3 loop spans 15 amino acids. The V and J ends lost 5 bases and 4 bases, in that order; junction bases with no gene match: 6. Germline V gene data show CDR1 as KGHSH and CDR2 as LQKENI. CDR3 coding DNA: TGTGCCAGCTCAGGGACAGGGGGAGGAGTCACTGAAGCTTTCTTT. Residues: CASSGTGGGVTEAFF.

This chain uses TRBV28 with TRBJ1-1, with D tentatively TRBD1 (5 bases). Germline V gene lookup returns CDR1 MDHEN and CDR2 SYDVKM. The CDR3 totals 14 residues. Deletions cut 3 bases from V and 1 base from J, with 9 bases between. In DNA, the CDR3 is TGTGCCAGCAGTTTTGGGGGGGAGAACACTGAAGCTTTCTTT. Residues: CASSFGGENTEAFF.

This clone was observed a handful of times. This chain uses TRBV28 with TRBJ1-2, with D unclear. V was cut by 4 bases and J by 4 bases, with 19 bases left in between. The germline V gene has CDR1 MDHEN and CDR2 SYDVKM. This CDR3 contains 16 residues. The CDR3 DNA is TGTGCCAGCAGTTCACTTTCCGACCCCAGACTCTATGGCTACACCTTC. Protein: CASSSLSDPRLYGYTF.

This chain links TRBV9 with TRBJ2-3; 9 bases agree with TRBD2. This CDR3 comprises 14 residues. Germline trimming cut 10 bases from V and 3 bases from J; bases unmatched to any gene: 9. The germline V gene encodes CDR1 SGDLS and CDR2 YYNGEE. DNA for the CDR3: TGTGCCCGCGGCGGGCGGGAGGGGACAGATACGCAGTATTTT. Translating gives CARGGREGTDTQYF.

The chain has TRBV3-1 (or the pseudogene TRBV3-2) and TRBJ2-3, with D possibly being TRBD2 (5 bases). The CDR3 totals 15 residues. The germline V gene encodes CDR1 LGHDT and CDR2 YNNKEL (reference sequence). V was shortened by 3 bases and J by 2 bases, with 12 bases between the two germline ends. CDR3 in DNA: TGTGCCAGCAGCCAGGGCGGTGACTACACAGATACGCAGTATTTT. Translation: CASSQGGDYTDTQYF.

The V gene is TRBV10-1, the J gene TRBJ1-2, with 10 positions matching TRBD1. CDR3 size: 15 residues. The germline V gene encodes CDR1 WNHNN and CDR2 SYGVQD (reference sequence). V lost 3 bases, J lost 2 bases, and 3 bases stayed unmatched. CDR3 in DNA: TGCGCCAGCAGTGACCGGGACAGGGGAAACTATGGCTACACCTTC. Protein product: CASSDRDRGNYGYTF.

The J gene is TRBJ1-5, the V gene TRBV7-9; D is undetermined. CDR1 is SEHNR, CDR2 FQNEAQ, per germline (reference sequence). This CDR3 is built from 13 residues. Trimming pared 3 bases from V and 7 bases from J, leaving 10 bases between. The CDR3, as DNA: TGTGCCAGCAGCTTGAGTGTCGGGCAGCCCCAGCATTTT. It translates to CASSLSVGQPQHF. Supplemented by reference TRBV7-9 and TRBJ1-5, the full variable domain reads DTGVSQNPRHKITKRGQNVTFRCDPISEHNRLYWYRQTLGQGPEFLTYFQNEAQLEKSRLLSDRFSAERPKGSFSTLEIQRTEQGDSAMYLCASSLSVGQPQHFGDGTRLSIL.